This TCR beta chain derives from a study of CD4+ T cells in melanoma. Overall study results and limits: A reported correlation linked neoantigen-specific CD4+ T cells to CD8+, macrophage and B cell function.

The V gene end was trimmed by 3 bases and the J gene end by 4 bases; junction bases not matched to a gene: 2. Germline-derived CDR1 and CDR2 are KGHSH and LQKENI. The CDR3 sequence is 15 residues long. Worth noting for this clone: The antigen remains unidentified.

The table came from immunoSEQ multiplex PCR; TCRdb's copy has only in-frame clones and leaves some out. Among about 14,000 clones listed, over 55% were seen once. Sequencing was carried out using cells from a culture (not recorded whether cultured in vitro). The chain has TRBV18 and TRBJ1-6; 8 bases match TRBD1. This TCR came from a human donor with melanoma. The CDR3 DNA reads as TGTGCCAGCTCACCTCGGACAGGGTATAATTCACCCCTCCACTTT. Protein sequence: CASSPRTGYNSPLHF.